These 17 T cell receptor beta chains came from one sample sequenced in a study of T cell changes during pregnancy in multiple sclerosis (dated by TCRdb to the late 2010s). Receptor libraries were prepared by the immunoSEQ multiplex PCR assay. TCRdb provides this immuneACCESS table in a form limited to in-frame rearrangements. Some clones are lacking; in checked studies, under half of them reflect an unresolved V gene, and why the rest are absent is not known. Here the sample has roughly 47,000 clones; roughly nine tenths occur a single time. The ten largest make up around 7.9% of the sample. Here the sequenced sample was CD8+ T cells from peripheral blood mononuclear cells, taken in the second trimester of pregnancy. The receptors stem from a female donor with multiple sclerosis, enrolled in a pregnancy study.

The V and J genes are TRBV10-2 and TRBJ2-7; D is possibly TRBD2 (6 bases). The CDR3 spans 16 residues. Germline V gene lookup returns CDR1 WSHSY and CDR2 SAAADI. Trimming took 2 bases from V and 2 from J, leaving 16 bases between them. The CDR3 loop reads CASSEGGAGSPYEQYF. CDR3 DNA: TGCGCCAGCAGTGAGGGAGGGGCAGGGTCCCCCTACGAGCAGTACTTC.

This clone was seen only once. V and J are TRBV4-2 and TRBJ2-7; 8 bases map to TRBD2. Germline CDR1 is LGHNA and CDR2 is YNFKEQ. V dropped 1 base and J dropped 2; count of bases not matched to a gene: 4. The CDR3 runs to 15 residues. CDR3 sequence: CASSQVERETYEQYF. The CDR3 DNA reads TGTGCCAGCAGCCAAGTCGAGCGGGAGACCTACGAGCAGTACTTC.

The V gene is TRBV9, the J gene TRBJ2-2; tentative D call: TRBD2 (5 bases). V was clipped by 0 bases and J by 5 bases, with 5 bases between them. CDR1 is SGDLS and CDR2 is YYNGEE in the germline V gene. The CDR3 loop spans 13 amino acids. CDR3: CASSVGGTGELFF. The CDR3 nucleotides are TGTGCCAGCAGCGTAGGAGGGACCGGGGAGCTGTTTTTT.

This clone was picked up a small number of times. This chain connects TRBV19 to TRBJ2-1; no definite D call. The CDR3 is 13 residues long. Germline V gene data show CDR1 as LNHDA and CDR2 as SQIVND (reference sequence). V lost 1 base to trimming and J lost 9 bases, with 10 bases between them. CDR3 coding DNA: TGTGCCAGTAGTATAGGTGGTGTCGGTGAGCAGTTCTTC. It specifies CASSIGGVGEQFF.

The chain couples TRBV4-1 to TRBJ1-2, with D unclear. V was shortened by 4 bases and J by 3 bases, with 15 bases between the two germline ends. CDR3 length: 15 residues. Germline assignment: CDR1 MGHRA and CDR2 YSYEKL. CDR3 DNA: TGCGCCAGCAGCCCTGACTGGGAGGGCTACTATGGCTACACCTTC. This sequence encodes CASSPDWEGYYGYTF.

This sequence joins TRBV6-5 and TRBJ1-1; D gene ambiguous. The germline V and J ends were trimmed by 0 bases and 1 base, with 9 bases remaining between them. Germline assignment: CDR1 MNHEY and CDR2 SVGAGI. The length of the CDR3 is 15 residues. As DNA, the CDR3 is TGTGCCAGCAGTTACTCGTCAGGTTCGAACACTGAAGCTTTCTTT. Translated: CASSYSSGSNTEAFF.

The CDR3 region has the DNA TGTGCCAGCAGCTTAGCGCCTGAGCGGCTCCACGGCCCCTACAATGAGCAGTTCTTC. Amino acids: CASSLAPERLHGPYNEQFF. The rearrangement uses TRBV7-2 and TRBJ2-1; possible D gene TRBD2, 5 bases. Germline lookup yields CDR1 SGHTA and CDR2 FQGNSA. Trimming left V 0 bases short and J 2 bases short, with 20 bases between. The CDR3 covers 19 residues.

The V and J genes are TRBV28 and TRBJ1-2; D perhaps matches TRBD1 (6 bases). CDR1 and CDR2 from the germline V gene are MDHEN and SYDVKM. This CDR3 has 15 amino acids. V was trimmed by 2 bases and J by 3 bases, leaving 13 bases between them. The CDR3 spells CASSLTGGLYYGYTF. CDR3 sequence (DNA): TGTGCCAGCAGTTTAACGGGGGGCCTCTACTATGGCTACACCTTC.

This clone has only a few counts. The rearrangement uses TRBV2 and TRBJ1-1; the match to TRBD1 covers 7 bases. Germline CDR1 reads SNHLY; CDR2 reads FYNNEI. The V and J ends lost 7 bases and 0 bases, in that order; junction bases with no gene match: 5. CDR3 length: 14 amino acids. CDR3 nucleotides: TGTGCCAGCATCAAGGGACAGTTGAACACTGAAGCTTTCTTT. Translation: CASIKGQLNTEAFF.

V is TRBV5-1 and J is TRBJ2-7; possible D gene TRBD1, 6 bases. CDR1 and CDR2 (germline): SGHRS, YFSETQ. The CDR3 runs to 14 residues. V was shortened by 0 bases and J by 5 bases, with 12 bases between the two germline ends. The CDR3 bases are TGCGCCAGCAGCTTGGGTCAGGGGCTCGACGAGCAGTACTTC. As protein: CASSLGQGLDEQYF.

The rearrangement links TRBV2 to TRBJ2-1; 9 bases match TRBD2. This CDR3 has 15 residues. CDR1 and CDR2 from the germline V gene are SNHLY and FYNNEI. V dropped 1 base and J dropped 6; count of bases not matched to a gene: 4. In DNA, the CDR3 is TGTGCCAGCAGTGAAGTAGCGGGGGTCTCCAATGAGCAGTTCTTC. This encodes CASSEVAGVSNEQFF.

This chain's CDR3 is CASRGTSGGQETQYF. CDR3 DNA sequence: TGTGCCAGCAGGGGGACTAGCGGGGGTCAAGAGACCCAGTACTTC. The J gene is TRBJ2-5, the V gene TRBV28; 14 nucleotides agree with TRBD2. J was trimmed by 2 bases and V by 6 bases; bases with no gene match: 2. Germline loops: CDR1 MDHEN, CDR2 SYDVKM. The length of the CDR3 is 15 residues.

V gene TRBV5-6 combines with J gene TRBJ1-1; no firm D call. Germline V gene sequence: CDR1 SGHDT, CDR2 YYEEEE. This CDR3 is 17 amino acids long. V was trimmed by 0 bases and J by 1 base, leaving 16 bases between them. CDR3 loop: CASSLDLGVARNTEAFF. CDR3 in DNA: TGTGCCAGCAGCTTGGATCTGGGAGTCGCAAGGAACACTGAAGCTTTCTTT.

The rearrangement links TRBV11-2 to TRBJ2-1; D is possibly TRBD2 (6 bases). Looked up from germline, CDR1 is SGHAT and CDR2 is FQNNGV. Deletions cut 3 bases from V and 4 bases from J, with 10 bases between. The CDR3 sequence is 14 residues long. CDR3 sequence (DNA): TGTGCCAGCAGCTTCGGGGGACCTTACAATGAGCAGTTCTTC. Protein product: CASSFGGPYNEQFF. Using reference TRBV11-2 and TRBJ2-1 for the parts outside the CDR3, the full variable domain is EAGVAQSPRYKIIEKRQSVAFWCNPISGHATLYWYQQILGQGPKLLIQFQNNGVVDDSQLPKDRFSAERLKGVDSTLKIQPAKLEDSAVYLCASSFGGPYNEQFFGPGTRLTVL.

This chain uses TRBV7-6 with TRBJ2-3; D may be TRBD2 (6 bases). The CDR3 consists of 16 residues. Trimming took 0 bases from V and 2 from J, leaving 12 bases between them. Germline loops: CDR1 SGHVS, CDR2 FNYEAQ. The chain's CDR3 is CASSLAVAASTDTQYF. DNA of the CDR3: TGTGCCAGCAGCTTAGCCGTAGCGGCTTCCACAGATACGCAGTATTTT.

The chain employs TRBV2 and TRBJ2-5; 9 bases match TRBD2. Germline V gives CDR1 SNHLY, CDR2 FYNNEI. The CDR3 has 19 residues. Trimming took 4 bases from V and 2 from J; bases not matched to a gene: 17. The CDR3 reads CASSGVSAGGPPRQETQYF. CDR3 nucleotides: TGTGCCAGCAGTGGGGTTTCGGCGGGGGGGCCCCCTCGACAAGAGACCCAGTACTTC.

In DNA form, the CDR3 reads TGTGCCAGCAGCTTATCGTACTCGGGGGTCACAGATACGCAGTATTTT. Protein: CASSLSYSGVTDTQYF. The chain links TRBV11-2 to TRBJ2-3, with a possible D match to TRBD2 (6 bases). The CDR3 runs 16 residues. V lost 2 bases and J 2 bases, leaving 14 bases between the germline ends. Looked up from germline, CDR1 is SGHAT and CDR2 is FQNNGV.